This T cell receptor (beta chain) was observed in a study of blood T cell repertoires in COVID-19. The wider study: Spain, Italy and the United States supplied samples that represented acute and convalescent COVID-19. The analysed material was cDNA or gDNA that came from T cells, B-cell-depleted T cells, or PBMCs.

Trimming took off 6 bases at V and 8 bases at J, with 31 bases between the two ends. Per the germline V gene, CDR1 is LNHDA and CDR2 is SQIVND (reference sequence). The CDR3 is 19 amino acids. Under the authors' procedure: Reference gene primer amplification gave nucleated cell count estimates. Measured with immunoSEQ multiplex PCR; TCRdb has only the in-frame clones, and not every one. V, J and clone size reflect that table, while D and trimming were determined from the DNA. The table records 40,000 to 65,000 clones, 85% to 90% of them present only once. The V call is TRBV19, the J call TRBJ1-4; unclear D gene. The clonotype originates from a man in his sixties or seventies with active COVID-19. Sample: peripheral blood. The CDR3 nucleotides read TGTGCCAGTAGCCTTTTAGATCCGTTCCCCCGAGGCGGCCAAGAAAAACTGTTTTTT. This encodes CASSLLDPFPRGGQEKLFF.